This paragraph covers one T cell receptor beta chain sequence. Study processing details: Amplification of reference gene primers was used by the study to estimate nucleated cell counts. TCRdb's copy holds only in-frame clones and misses some; the assay was immunoSEQ multiplex PCR. V and J calls and clone size are as listed in that table; D and trimming were resolved from the DNA. The sample records 200,000 to 250,000 clones, around 80% being singletons. The data were taken from a study of blood T cell repertoires in COVID-19. At the level of the study: Acute and convalescent COVID-19 samples came from the United States, Italy and Spain. Sample material is recorded as cDNA or gDNA derived from T cells, B-cell-depleted T cells, or PBMCs.

The source material was peripheral blood. This clonotype originated in a woman aged 40 to 49 with acute or convalescent COVID-19.

The CDR3 coding sequence is TGTGCCAGCAGTAAAACCGGGACAGGGATCCACGAGCAGTACTTC. Its protein is CASSKTGTGIHEQYF. V is TRBV6-5 and J is TRBJ2-7; 9 bases are a match to TRBD1. CDR1 and CDR2 from the germline V gene are MNHEY and SVGAGI. After removal of 5 bases from V and 5 bases from J, the junction contained 10 bases not matched to a gene. The CDR3 is made up of 15 amino acids.